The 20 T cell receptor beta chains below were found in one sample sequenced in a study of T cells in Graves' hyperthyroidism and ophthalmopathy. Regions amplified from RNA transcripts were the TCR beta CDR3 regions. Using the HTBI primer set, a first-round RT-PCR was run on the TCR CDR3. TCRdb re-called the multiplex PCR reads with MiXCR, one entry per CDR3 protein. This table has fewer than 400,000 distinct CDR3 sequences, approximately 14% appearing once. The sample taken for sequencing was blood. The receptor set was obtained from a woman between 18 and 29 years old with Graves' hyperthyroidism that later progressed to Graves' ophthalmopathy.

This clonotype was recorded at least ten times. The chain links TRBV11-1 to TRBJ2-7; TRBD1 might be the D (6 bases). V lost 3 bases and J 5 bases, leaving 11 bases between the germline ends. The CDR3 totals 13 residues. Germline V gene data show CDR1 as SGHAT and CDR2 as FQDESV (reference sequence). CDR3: CASSFTGSNEQYF. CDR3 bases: TGTGCCAGCAGCTTTACAGGGTCGAACGAGCAGTACTTC. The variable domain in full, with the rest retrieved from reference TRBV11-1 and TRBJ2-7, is EAEVAQSPRYKITEKSQAVAFWCDPISGHATLYWYRQILGQGPELLVQFQDESVVDDSQLPKDRFSAERLKGVDSTLKIQPAELGDSAMYLCASSFTGSNEQYFGPGTRLTVT.

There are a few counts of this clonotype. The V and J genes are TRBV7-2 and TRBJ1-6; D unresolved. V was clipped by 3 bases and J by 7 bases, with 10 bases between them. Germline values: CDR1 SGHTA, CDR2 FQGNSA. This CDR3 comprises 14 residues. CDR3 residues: CASSFRVSNSPLHF. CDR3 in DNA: TGTGCCAGCAGCTTCCGGGTCTCCAATTCACCCCTCCACTTT. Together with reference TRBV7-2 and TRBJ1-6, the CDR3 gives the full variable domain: GAGVSQSPSNKVTEKGKDVELRCDPISGHTALYWYRQSLGQGLEFLIYFQGNSAPDKSGLPSDRFSAERTGGSVSTLTIQRTQQEDSAVYLCASSFRVSNSPLHFGNGTRLTVT.

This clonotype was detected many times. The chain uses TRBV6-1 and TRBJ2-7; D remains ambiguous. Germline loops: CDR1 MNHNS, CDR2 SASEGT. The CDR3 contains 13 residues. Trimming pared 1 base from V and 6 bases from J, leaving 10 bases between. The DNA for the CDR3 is TGTGCCAGCAGTGAAGGATCGGTTAGCGAGCAGTACTTC. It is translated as CASSEGSVSEQYF.

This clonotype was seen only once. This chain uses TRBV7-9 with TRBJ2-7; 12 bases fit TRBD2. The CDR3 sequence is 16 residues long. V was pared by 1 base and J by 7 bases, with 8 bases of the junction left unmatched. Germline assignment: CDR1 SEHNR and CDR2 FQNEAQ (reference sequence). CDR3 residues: CASSLVRGLAGTEQYF. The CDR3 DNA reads TGTGCCAGCAGCTTAGTCCGAGGACTAGCGGGAACTGAGCAGTACTTC.

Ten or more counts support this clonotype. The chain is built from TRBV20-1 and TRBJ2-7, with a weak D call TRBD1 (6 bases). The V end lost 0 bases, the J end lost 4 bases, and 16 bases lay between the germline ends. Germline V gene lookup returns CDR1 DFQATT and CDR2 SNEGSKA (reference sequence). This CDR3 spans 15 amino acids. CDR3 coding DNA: TGCAGTGCTAGAGATTTGGGGACAAGCGCATACGAGCAGTACTTC. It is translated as CSARDLGTSAYEQYF.

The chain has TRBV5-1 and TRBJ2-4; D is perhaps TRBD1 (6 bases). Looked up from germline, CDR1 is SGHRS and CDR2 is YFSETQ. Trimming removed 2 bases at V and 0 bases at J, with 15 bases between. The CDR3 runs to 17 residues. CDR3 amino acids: CASSFLTGPLAKNIQYF. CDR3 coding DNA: TGCGCCAGCAGCTTCCTGACAGGCCCTCTAGCCAAAAACATTCAGTACTTC.

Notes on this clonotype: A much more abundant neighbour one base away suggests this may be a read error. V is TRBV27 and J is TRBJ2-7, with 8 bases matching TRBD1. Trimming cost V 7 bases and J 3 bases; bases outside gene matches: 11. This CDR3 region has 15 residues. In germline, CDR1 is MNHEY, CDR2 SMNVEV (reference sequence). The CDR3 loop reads CASIFLGQGYYEQYF. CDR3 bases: TGTGCCAGCATTTTCCTTGGACAGGGCTACTACGAGCAGTACTTC.

The CDR3, as DNA: TGCGCCAGCAGCCATGGGACTAGCGGGAGATCGGGTGATACGCAGTATTTT. Translation gives CASSHGTSGRSGDTQYF. The genes are TRBV5-1 and TRBJ2-3; 14 positions agree with TRBD2. This CDR3 is 17 amino acids long. The V and J ends lost 4 bases and 6 bases, in that order; junction bases with no gene match: 10. Germline assignment: CDR1 SGHRS and CDR2 YFSETQ.

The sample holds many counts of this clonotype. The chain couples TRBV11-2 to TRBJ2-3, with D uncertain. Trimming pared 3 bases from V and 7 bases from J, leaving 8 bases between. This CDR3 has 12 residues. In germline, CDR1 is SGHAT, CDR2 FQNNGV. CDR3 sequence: CASSFNPNTQYF. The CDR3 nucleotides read TGTGCCAGCAGCTTCAACCCAAATACGCAGTATTTT.

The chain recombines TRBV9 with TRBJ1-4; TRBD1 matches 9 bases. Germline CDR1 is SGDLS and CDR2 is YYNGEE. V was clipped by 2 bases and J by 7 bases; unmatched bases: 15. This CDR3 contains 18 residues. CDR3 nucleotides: TGTGCCAGCAGCGTCGCCCCCGGGACAGGGAGTTTTGGTGAAAAACTGTTTTTT. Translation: CASSVAPGTGSFGEKLFF.

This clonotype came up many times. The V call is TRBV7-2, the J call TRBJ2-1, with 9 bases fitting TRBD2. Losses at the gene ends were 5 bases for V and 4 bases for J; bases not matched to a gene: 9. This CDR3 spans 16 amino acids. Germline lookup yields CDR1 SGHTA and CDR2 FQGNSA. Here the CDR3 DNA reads TGTGCCAGCAGCCTACCGCGGACTAGCGCATACAATGAGCAGTTCTTC. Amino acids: CASSLPRTSAYNEQFF. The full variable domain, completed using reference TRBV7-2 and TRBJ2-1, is GAGVSQSPSNKVTEKGKDVELRCDPISGHTALYWYRQSLGQGLEFLIYFQGNSAPDKSGLPSDRFSAERTGGSVSTLTIQRTQQEDSAVYLCASSLPRTSAYNEQFFGPGTRLTVL.

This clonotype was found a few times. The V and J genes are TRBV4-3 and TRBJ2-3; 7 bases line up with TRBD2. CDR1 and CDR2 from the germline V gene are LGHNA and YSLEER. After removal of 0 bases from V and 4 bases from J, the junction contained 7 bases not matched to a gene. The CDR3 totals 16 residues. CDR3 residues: CASSQEVGGVADTQYF. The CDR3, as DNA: TGCGCCAGCAGCCAAGAGGTGGGGGGGGTTGCAGATACGCAGTATTTT.

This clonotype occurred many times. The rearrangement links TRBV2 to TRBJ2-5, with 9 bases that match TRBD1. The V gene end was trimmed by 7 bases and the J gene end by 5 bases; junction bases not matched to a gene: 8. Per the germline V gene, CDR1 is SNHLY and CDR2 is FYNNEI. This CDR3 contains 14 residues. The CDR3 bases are TGTGCCAGCAACGGACAGGGGCCCACGGAGACCCAGTACTTC. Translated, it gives CASNGQGPTETQYF.

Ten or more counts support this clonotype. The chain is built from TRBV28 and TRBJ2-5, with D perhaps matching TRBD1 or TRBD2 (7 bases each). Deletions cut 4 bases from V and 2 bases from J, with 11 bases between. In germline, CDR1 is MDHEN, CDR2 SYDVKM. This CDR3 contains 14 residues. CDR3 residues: CASSWGGQQETQYF. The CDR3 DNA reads TGTGCCAGCAGTTGGGGGGGACAGCAAGAGACCCAGTACTTC.

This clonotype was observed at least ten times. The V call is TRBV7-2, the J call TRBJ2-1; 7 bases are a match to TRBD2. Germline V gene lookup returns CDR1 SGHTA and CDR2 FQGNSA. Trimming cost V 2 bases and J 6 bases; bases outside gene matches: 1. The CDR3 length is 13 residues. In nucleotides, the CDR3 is TGTGCCAGCAGCTTACGACTAGCCAATGAGCAGTTCTTC. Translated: CASSLRLANEQFF.

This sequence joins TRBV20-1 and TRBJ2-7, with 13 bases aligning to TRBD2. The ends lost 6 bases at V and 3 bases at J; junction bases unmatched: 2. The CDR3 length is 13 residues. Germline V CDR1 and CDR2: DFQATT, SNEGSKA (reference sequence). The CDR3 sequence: CSAWTSGGYEQYF. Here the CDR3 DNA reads TGCAGTGCGTGGACTAGCGGGGGCTACGAGCAGTACTTC.

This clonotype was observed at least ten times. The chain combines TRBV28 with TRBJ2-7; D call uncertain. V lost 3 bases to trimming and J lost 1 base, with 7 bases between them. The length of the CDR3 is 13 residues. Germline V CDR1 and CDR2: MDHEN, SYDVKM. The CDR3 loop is CASSFDFSYEQYF. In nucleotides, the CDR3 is TGTGCCAGCAGTTTTGACTTTTCCTACGAGCAGTACTTC.

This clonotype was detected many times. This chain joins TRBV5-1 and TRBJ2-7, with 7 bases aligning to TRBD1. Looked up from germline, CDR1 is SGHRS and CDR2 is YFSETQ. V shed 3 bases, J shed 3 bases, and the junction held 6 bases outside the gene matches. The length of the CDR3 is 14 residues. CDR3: CASSSPGQFYEQYF. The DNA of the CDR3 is TGCGCCAGCAGCTCCCCGGGACAGTTCTACGAGCAGTACTTC.

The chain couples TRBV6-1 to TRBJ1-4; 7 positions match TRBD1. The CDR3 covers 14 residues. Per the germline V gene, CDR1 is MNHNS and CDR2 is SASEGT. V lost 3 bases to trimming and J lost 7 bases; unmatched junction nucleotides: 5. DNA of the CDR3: TGTGCCAGCAGTGACGGAGGGGGCGTTGAAAAACTGTTTTTT. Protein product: CASSDGGGVEKLFF.

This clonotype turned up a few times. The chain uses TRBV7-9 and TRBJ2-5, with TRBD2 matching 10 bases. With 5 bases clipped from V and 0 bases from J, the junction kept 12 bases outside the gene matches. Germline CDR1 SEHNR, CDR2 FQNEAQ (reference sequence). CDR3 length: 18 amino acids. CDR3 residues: CASSPLLAGHLYQETQYF. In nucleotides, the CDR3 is TGTGCCAGCAGCCCCCTACTAGCGGGACACCTGTACCAAGAGACCCAGTACTTC.